These 17 T cell receptor beta chains share one sample of origin, sequenced in a study of beta chain features in type 1 diabetes. The whole isolated RNA underwent reverse transcription, so sequencing captured expressed TCRB transcripts. The method was immunoSEQ multiplex PCR; TCRdb's version includes in-frame clones alone and lacks a portion of them. This table has 140,000 or so clones, about 9.4% appearing once. The specimen was naive CD4+ T cells from blood. Receptors were obtained from a man in his late teens or twenties in good health.

There are a few counts of this clone. V usage is TRBV6-5 and J usage is TRBJ2-1; D may be TRBD1 (5 bases). V was pared by 3 bases and J by 7 bases, with 16 bases between. Germline V CDR1 and CDR2: MNHEY, SVGAGI. The CDR3 extends over 15 amino acids. CDR3 bases: TGTGCCAGCAGTTATTACAGGACCCCGTGGAATGAGCAGTTCTTC. Translation gives CASSYYRTPWNEQFF.

This clone came up a few times. The chain links TRBV4-3 to TRBJ2-1; 9 nucleotides align to TRBD2. The trim removed 4 bases at V and 3 bases at J, leaving 19 bases unmatched. The CDR3 consists of 20 residues. Germline lookup yields CDR1 LGHNA and CDR2 YSLEER. This CDR3 is CASSPTPFFQRGANYNEQFF. CDR3 bases: TGCGCCAGCAGCCCCACTCCGTTCTTCCAGCGGGGGGCCAACTACAATGAGCAGTTCTTC.

This clone turned up a few times. V and J are TRBV7-9 and TRBJ2-7; D gene uncertain. V lost 7 bases, J lost 1 base, and 14 bases lay in between. The CDR3 has 14 residues. The germline gives CDR1 SEHNR, CDR2 FQNEAQ (reference sequence). CDR3 nucleotides: TGTGCCAGCACCCTGGTGACGGAGTCCTACGAGCAGTACTTC. Translated: CASTLVTESYEQYF.

This clone was seen a handful of times. The chain uses TRBV5-1 and TRBJ2-2; possible D gene TRBD2, 5 bases. CDR1 is SGHRS, CDR2 YFSETQ, per germline. With 4 bases removed from V and 0 bases from J, the gap between germline ends came to 13 bases. There are 16 residues in the CDR3. The CDR3 DNA follows: TGCGCCAGCAGCCAAATAGCGAAATCGAACACCGGGGAGCTGTTTTTT. Protein: CASSQIAKSNTGELFF.

This clone showed up just a few times. The chain carries TRBV6-5 and TRBJ1-6; D might be TRBD1 (6 bases). Trimming shortened V by 8 bases and J by 10 bases, and 18 bases separated the two germline ends. This CDR3 region has 14 residues. Per the germline V gene, CDR1 is MNHEY and CDR2 is SVGAGI. CDR3 DNA: TGTGCCAGCTCAATGGACAGAAGTAGGTCACCCCTCCACTTT. Its protein is CASSMDRSRSPLHF.

This chain joins TRBV6-1 and TRBJ2-5, with D perhaps matching TRBD2 (7 bases). The V and J ends lost 3 bases and 5 bases respectively, with 13 bases between them. The CDR3 has 14 residues. Germline CDR1 reads MNHNS; CDR2 reads SASEGT. The CDR3 sequence is CASSENGGGETQYF. The DNA for the CDR3 is TGTGCCAGCAGTGAGAATGGGGGGGGCGAGACCCAGTACTTC.

Only a few counts were recorded for this clone. The CDR3 region is CASSFKARLAGTDTQYF. The CDR3 DNA follows: TGTGCCAGCAGTTTCAAAGCCCGACTAGCGGGCACAGATACGCAGTATTTT. The V and J genes are TRBV27 and TRBJ2-3, with 9 bases that match TRBD2. Germline trimming cut 3 bases from V and 1 base from J; bases unmatched to any gene: 8. Per germline, CDR1 MNHEY and CDR2 SMNVEV (reference sequence). This CDR3 has 17 amino acids.

This clone turned up a few times. The V and J genes are TRBV6-6 and TRBJ2-5, with 8 bases matching TRBD1. Germline-derived CDR1 and CDR2 are MNHNY and SVGAGI (reference sequence). The CDR3 is made up of 14 amino acids. V shed 7 bases, J shed 4 bases, and the junction held 8 bases outside the gene matches. This CDR3 is CASTPTGASETQYF. CDR3 sequence (DNA): TGTGCCAGCACCCCGACAGGGGCGTCAGAGACCCAGTACTTC.

The sample holds a few counts of this clone. The chain recombines TRBV5-4 with TRBJ1-2; D not certain. Germline-derived CDR1 and CDR2 are SGHNT and YYREEE (reference sequence). Trimming stripped 4 bases from V and 1 base from J, with 11 bases between. The CDR3 is 14 amino acids. CDR3 in DNA: TGTGCCAGCAGCGGCGGCGGGGATAACTATGGCTACACCTTC. Amino acid sequence: CASSGGGDNYGYTF.

In its sample, this clone was seen a few times. V is TRBV6-5 and J is TRBJ2-7; weak D call: TRBD1 (5 bases). CDR3 size: 15 residues. Germline-derived CDR1 and CDR2 are MNHEY and SVGAGI. V lost 0 bases to trimming and J lost 3 bases, with 12 bases between them. CDR3 sequence reads: CASSYSGQAYYEQYF. Here the CDR3 DNA reads TGTGCCAGCAGTTACTCGGGGCAGGCTTACTACGAGCAGTACTTC.

This clone was recorded a few times. The V gene is TRBV19, the J gene TRBJ2-7; 13 bases agree with TRBD2. Germline V gene lookup returns CDR1 LNHDA and CDR2 SQIVND (reference sequence). V shed 5 bases, J shed 4 bases, and the junction held 2 bases outside the gene matches. CDR3 length: 14 residues. CDR3 in amino acids: CASSPLAGGYEQYF. CDR3 nucleotides: TGTGCCAGTAGTCCACTAGCGGGGGGGTACGAGCAGTACTTC.

The chain joins TRBV18 to TRBJ2-1, with TRBD2 matching 9 bases. With V trimmed by 5 bases and J by 1 base, 6 bases remained unmatched. The CDR3 spans 16 residues. From germline, CDR1 is KGHSH and CDR2 LQKENI. The CDR3 loop reads CASSSLSGSSYNEQFF. In DNA, the CDR3 is TGTGCCAGCTCAAGCCTTAGCGGGAGTTCCTACAATGAGCAGTTCTTC. The variable domain in full, completed from reference TRBV18 and TRBJ2-1, reads NAGVMQNPRHLVRRRGQEARLRCSPMKGHSHVYWYRQLPEEGLKFMVYLQKENIIDESGMPKERFSAEFPKEGPSILRIQQVVRGDSAAYFCASSSLSGSSYNEQFFGPGTRLTVL.

This clone was counted a few times. The chain carries TRBV5-6 and TRBJ1-5, with 12 bases aligning to TRBD1. The CDR3 has 15 amino acids. CDR1 and CDR2 (germline): SGHDT, YYEEEE. V dropped 4 bases and J dropped 4; count of bases not matched to a gene: 3. The CDR3 bases are TGTGCCAGCAGCGGGGGACAGGGGGCGAATCAGCCCCAGCATTTT. This codes for CASSGGQGANQPQHF.

This clone occurred a few times. The chain couples TRBV28 to TRBJ1-2; D remains unclear. CDR3 size: 14 residues. Germline V lookup: CDR1 MDHEN, CDR2 SYDVKM. Trimming took off 7 bases at V and 2 bases at J, with 14 bases between the two ends. The CDR3 nucleotides read TGTGCCAGCATCAAACGGGGAGAAAACTATGGCTACACCTTC. It yields the protein CASIKRGENYGYTF.

The chain couples TRBV7-3 to TRBJ2-1; the match to TRBD1 covers 8 bases. Germline-derived CDR1 and CDR2 are SGHTA and FQGTGA. The V segment lost 5 bases and the J segment 0 bases; nucleotides outside the gene matches: 6. CDR3 length: 16 amino acids. The CDR3 sequence: CASSLTGGSSYNEQFF. The DNA of the CDR3 is TGTGCCAGCAGCCTCACAGGGGGGAGCTCCTACAATGAGCAGTTCTTC.

This clone showed up just a few times. The chain recombines TRBV7-3 with TRBJ2-3; D might be TRBD2 (5 bases). In germline, CDR1 is SGHTA, CDR2 FQGTGA. The CDR3 has 15 amino acids. V was shortened by 5 bases and J by 0 bases, with 12 bases between the two germline ends. CDR3 residues: CASSARGFSTDTQYF. In nucleotides, the CDR3 is TGTGCCAGCAGCGCCCGAGGGTTCAGCACAGATACGCAGTATTTT.

This clone has more than one count but fewer than ten. The CDR3 loop is CASSKSHTNTEAFF. Here the CDR3 DNA reads TGTGCCAGTAGTAAAAGTCATACTAACACTGAAGCTTTCTTT. The J gene is TRBJ1-1, the V gene TRBV19; D is unclear. The germline CDR1 and CDR2 sequences are LNHDA and SQIVND (reference sequence). There are 14 residues in the CDR3. V was trimmed by 4 bases and J by 2 bases, leaving 11 bases between them.